Presented here are 14 T cell receptor beta chains from one specimen sequenced in a study of shared clonotypes between healthy human individuals. Only in-frame clones appear in the TCRdb table, and some are missing; sequencing was by immunoSEQ multiplex PCR. Of about 2.4 million clones in the sample, roughly 92% were seen once. Material for sequencing was naive CD4+ T cells sorted from blood. Subset in this sample: CD45RA+ positively selected. The origin of the receptors is a man between 18 and 29 years old in good health.

This clone showed up just once. The chain employs TRBV25-1 and TRBJ1-1; D is perhaps TRBD1 (6 bases). V was shortened by 2 bases and J by 4 bases, with 14 bases between the two germline ends. CDR1 is MGHDK, CDR2 SYGVNS, per germline. CDR3 length: 15 residues. The CDR3 region has the DNA TGTGCCAGCAGTGAAGCTAGGGGGGAGGGCACTGAAGCTTTCTTT. Protein: CASSEARGEGTEAFF.

For the CDR3, the DNA is TGTGCCAGCAGCCTCCGGTCGGACCTGACCGGGGAGCTGTTTTTT. It codes for CASSLRSDLTGELFF. The chain joins TRBV9 to TRBJ2-2; D is undetermined. CDR3 length: 15 residues. Trimming cost V 4 bases and J 5 bases, with 15 bases left between them. Germline V gene lookup returns CDR1 SGDLS and CDR2 YYNGEE.

This clone is a singleton in its sample. The rearrangement joins TRBV5-6 to TRBJ1-1, with TRBD1 identical over 11 bases. V lost 5 bases, J lost 4 bases, and 7 bases stayed unmatched. CDR1 is SGHDT, CDR2 YYEEEE, per germline. The CDR3 runs 15 residues. CDR3 DNA sequence: TGTGCCAGCAGTTGGACAGGGGGCACTGGCACTGAAGCTTTCTTT. Translation: CASSWTGGTGTEAFF.

The rearrangement uses TRBV6-5 and TRBJ2-2; no clear D. Per the germline V gene, CDR1 is MNHEY and CDR2 is SVGAGI. The CDR3 sequence is 15 residues long. V was shortened by 3 bases and J by 4 bases, with 12 bases between the two germline ends. The CDR3 DNA reads TGTGCCAGCAGTTATGATCCTTCGGGCACCGGGGAGCTGTTTTTT. Translated: CASSYDPSGTGELFF.

The rearrangement links TRBV25-1 to TRBJ1-6; D is unclear. CDR1 MGHDK and CDR2 SYGVNS come from the germline V gene. V was trimmed by 3 bases and J by 5 bases, leaving 11 bases between them. This CDR3 comprises 15 residues. CDR3 sequence reads: CASSDLRRDNSPLHF. DNA for the CDR3: TGTGCCAGCAGTGACTTGAGAAGGGATAATTCACCCCTCCACTTT. Full variable domain (missing parts from reference TRBV25-1 and TRBJ1-6): EADIYQTPRYLVIGTGKKITLECSQTMGHDKMYWYQQDPGMELHLIHYSYGVNSTEKGDLSSESTVSRIRTEHFPLTLESARPSHTSQYLCASSDLRRDNSPLHFGNGTRLTVT.

This clone was recorded only once. This specimen includes other DNA sequences encoding the same CDR3. J is TRBJ2-7 and V is TRBV2; TRBD1 might be the D (5 bases). With 2 bases removed from V and 1 base from J, the gap between germline ends came to 6 bases. In germline, CDR1 is SNHLY, CDR2 FYNNEI. The CDR3 spans 13 residues. The CDR3 is CASSEQGSYEQYF. Here the CDR3 DNA reads TGTGCCAGCAGTGAACAGGGATCCTACGAGCAGTACTTC. The full variable domain, rest sourced from reference TRBV2 and TRBJ2-7, is EPEVTQTPSHQVTQMGQEVILRCVPISNHLYFYWYRQILGQKVEFLVSFYNNEISEKSEIFDDQFSVERPDGSNFTLKIRSTKLEDSAMYFCASSEQGSYEQYFGPGTRLTVT.

The rearrangement links TRBV27 to TRBJ1-2, with TRBD1 as a possible D gene (6 bases). Germline CDR1 MNHEY, CDR2 SMNVEV (reference sequence). This CDR3 has 15 residues. The V and J ends lost 2 bases and 4 bases respectively, with 14 bases between them. The CDR3 protein is CASSLRDTGAYGYTF. CDR3 bases: TGTGCCAGCAGTTTACGGGACACGGGGGCCTATGGCTACACCTTC.

This chain uses TRBV7-2 with TRBJ2-1, with 9 bases matching TRBD2. From germline, CDR1 is SGHTA and CDR2 FQGNSA. After removal of 3 bases from V and 11 bases from J, the junction contained 17 bases not matched to a gene. The CDR3 sequence is 17 residues long. CDR3 bases: TGTGCCAGCAGCTTGGAGCTTGGGGGTCTAGCGGGGAAAAAGCAGTTCTTC. It specifies CASSLELGGLAGKKQFF.

This clone has a handful of counts. The V and J genes are TRBV12-5 and TRBJ1-1; no clear D gene. Per germline, CDR1 LGHNT and CDR2 FRNRAP. Trimming removed 3 bases from V and 0 bases from J, with 5 bases in between. The CDR3 has 13 residues. CDR3 loop: CASGFRLNTEAFF. Here the CDR3 DNA reads TGTGCTAGTGGTTTTAGGCTGAACACTGAAGCTTTCTTT.

Details on this clone: Other DNA variants within this sample encode the same CDR3. The J gene is TRBJ2-7, the V gene TRBV7-3, with TRBD1 matching over 10 bases. Germline CDR1 and CDR2: SGHTA and FQGTGA. V dropped 5 bases and J dropped 4; count of bases not matched to a gene: 5. The CDR3 has 14 amino acids. The CDR3 region is CASSKGQGTYEQYF. The CDR3 region has the DNA TGTGCCAGCAGCAAGGGACAGGGGACTTACGAGCAGTACTTC.

For the CDR3, the DNA is TGCGCCAGCAGCCAAGAGACTAGCGGGGGCTTCACAGATACGCAGTATTTT. This codes for CASSQETSGGFTDTQYF. The J gene is TRBJ2-3, the V gene TRBV4-1; 12 bases map to TRBD2. CDR3 length: 17 amino acids. J lost 2 bases, V lost 0 bases, and 3 bases had no gene match. Germline CDR1 is MGHRA and CDR2 is YSYEKL.

The chain uses TRBV27 and TRBJ2-5, with D perhaps given as TRBD1 or TRBD2 (5 bases each). Germline-derived CDR1 and CDR2 are MNHEY and SMNVEV (reference sequence). This CDR3 spans 15 amino acids. Trimming stripped 7 bases from V and 1 base from J, with 16 bases between. Here the CDR3 DNA reads TGTGCCAGCACCTTTTGGTCGAGGGGCCAAGAGACCCAGTACTTC. It specifies CASTFWSRGQETQYF.

The CDR3 here is CASRIRESNTEAFF. As DNA, the CDR3 is TGTGCCAGCAGAATCAGGGAATCCAACACTGAAGCTTTCTTT. The gene calls are TRBV2 and TRBJ1-1, with a weak D call TRBD1 (5 bases). Germline CDR1 is SNHLY and CDR2 is FYNNEI. V lost 6 bases to trimming and J lost 2 bases, with 13 bases between them. CDR3 length equals 14 residues.

The chain combines TRBV27 with TRBJ2-3; 8 bases map to TRBD2. The trim removed 3 bases at V and 1 base at J, leaving 24 bases unmatched. The germline V gene encodes CDR1 MNHEY and CDR2 SMNVEV (reference sequence). This CDR3 contains 22 residues. The CDR3 is CASSFPIVSGGPEPKRTDTQYF. The CDR3 DNA reads as TGTGCCAGCAGTTTTCCGATCGTATCGGGAGGGCCGGAACCGAAACGCACAGATACGCAGTATTTT.